These 18 T cell receptor beta chains share one sample of origin, sequenced in a study of CDR3 diversity in severe acne. TCRdb called the PCR reads again in MiXCR, with one record for every CDR3 protein. The sample has approximately 90,000 distinct CDR3 sequences, approximately 49% seen once. The specimen was blood. All receptors derive from a male donor with severe acne vulgaris.

This clonotype turned up a few times. The CDR3 sequence: CSVEVASGTGELFF. In DNA, the CDR3 is TGCAGCGTTGAAGTCGCTAGCGGCACCGGGGAGCTGTTTTTT. The V and J genes are TRBV29-1 and TRBJ2-2; TRBD2 agrees at 7 bases. The V gene's germline CDR1 is SQVTM and CDR2 ANQGSEA. The CDR3 has 14 residues. J was trimmed by 4 bases and V by 1 base; bases with no gene match: 3.

This clonotype is a singleton in its sample. This sequence joins TRBV3-1 and TRBJ2-1; 8 nucleotides agree with TRBD2. The CDR3 consists of 15 residues. Losses at the gene ends were 1 base for V and 7 bases for J; bases not matched to a gene: 6. The germline V gene encodes CDR1 LGHDT and CDR2 YNNKEL (reference sequence). For the CDR3, the DNA is TGTGCCAGCAGCCAAGCCCCGGGGGGGCTTAATGAGCAGTTCTTC. Translation: CASSQAPGGLNEQFF.

The table lists this clonotype with a count of one. Given a much more abundant clone one base away, this may be a read error. This chain connects TRBV19 to TRBJ2-7, with TRBD2 identical over 9 bases. This CDR3 has 15 residues. With 4 bases clipped from V and 7 bases from J, the junction kept 11 bases outside the gene matches. Looked up from germline, CDR1 is LNHDA and CDR2 is SQIVND (reference sequence). The CDR3 loop is CASSTSGVSYNEQYF. CDR3 nucleotide sequence: TGTGCCAGTAGTACTAGCGGGGTTTCCTACAATGAGCAGTACTTC.

This clonotype has a count of ten or more. This chain uses TRBV5-1 with TRBJ2-3; D is undetermined. Per the germline V gene, CDR1 is SGHRS and CDR2 is YFSETQ. The CDR3 has 15 residues. V was cut by 4 bases and J by 0 bases, with 12 bases left in between. The CDR3 spells CASSLNAPSTDTQYF. Here the CDR3 DNA reads TGCGCCAGCAGCCTAAACGCTCCTAGCACAGATACGCAGTATTTT.

This clonotype was seen many times. This chain links TRBV5-6 with TRBJ2-7, with 10 bases aligning to TRBD1. The CDR3 spans 16 residues. V dropped 0 bases and J dropped 4; count of bases not matched to a gene: 7. CDR1 is SGHDT, CDR2 YYEEEE, per germline. The CDR3: CASSLVGTGAAYEQYF. The CDR3 nucleotides are TGTGCCAGCAGCTTGGTGGGGACAGGGGCGGCATACGAGCAGTACTTC.

This clonotype showed up many times. V and J are TRBV7-8 and TRBJ2-3; no clear D gene. From germline, CDR1 is SGHVS and CDR2 FQNEAQ. The CDR3 has 15 amino acids. Trimming removed 2 bases from V and 3 bases from J, with 12 bases in between. CDR3: CASSLFLQATDTQYF. In nucleotides, the CDR3 is TGTGCCAGCAGCTTATTCCTACAAGCTACAGATACGCAGTATTTT. The whole variable domain, filled in from reference TRBV7-8 and TRBJ2-3, reads GAGVSQSPRYKVAKRGQDVALRCDPISGHVSLFWYQQALGQGPEFLTYFQNEAQLDKSGLPSDRFFAERPEGSVSTLKIQRTQQEDSAVYLCASSLFLQATDTQYFGPGTRLTVL.

The chain has TRBV6-5 and TRBJ1-5; 7 bases line up with TRBD1. V dropped 5 bases and J dropped 7; count of bases not matched to a gene: 5. Germline assignment: CDR1 MNHEY and CDR2 SVGAGI. CDR3 size: 13 residues. The DNA for the CDR3 is TGTGCCAGCAGTCAGACAGGGATACAGCCCCAGCATTTT. It translates to CASSQTGIQPQHF.

The chain combines TRBV20-1 with TRBJ1-1; D not resolved. Germline-derived CDR1 and CDR2 are DFQATT and SNEGSKA (reference sequence). V shed 1 base and J shed 6 bases, with 9 bases lying between them. This CDR3 spans 12 amino acids. The CDR3 nucleotides read TGCAGTGCTAGAGTTTGGGGAGCTGAAGCTTTCTTT. Its translation is CSARVWGAEAFF.

The rearrangement uses TRBV10-3 and TRBJ2-7, with 12 bases identical to TRBD1. This CDR3 has 14 amino acids. Trimming took 11 bases from V and 6 from J; bases not matched to a gene: 11. Germline CDR1 and CDR2: ENHRY and SYGVKD. CDR3 amino acids: CALIVGDRGLEQYF. The CDR3 DNA is TGTGCCCTCATCGTAGGGGACAGGGGGCTCGAGCAGTACTTC.

Concerning this clonotype itself: A read error may be the cause here, since a much bigger clone is one base away. This chain uses TRBV20-1 with TRBJ2-7; D is possibly TRBD2 (5 bases). CDR3 length equals 15 residues. Germline values: CDR1 DFQATT, CDR2 SNEGSKA (reference sequence). V was pared by 5 bases and J by 7 bases, with 24 bases between. The CDR3 nucleotides read TGCAGTGCTCCAACACTAGTGAGCTCCTACAATGAGCAGTACTTC. Translating it yields CSAPTLVSSYNEQYF.

The chain couples TRBV19 to TRBJ2-7; 11 positions agree with TRBD2. The CDR3 sequence is 15 residues long. With 6 bases clipped from V and 3 bases from J, the junction kept 7 bases outside the gene matches. CDR1 and CDR2 from the germline V gene are LNHDA and SQIVND (reference sequence). In nucleotides, the CDR3 is TGTGCCAGTAGGCTGCCGGGACTAGCGGACTACGAGCAGTACTTC. As protein: CASRLPGLADYEQYF.

The CDR3 DNA reads TGTGCCAGCAGCCACCCTCTAGCGGGAGGGACCTACGAGCAGTACTTC. It translates to CASSHPLAGGTYEQYF. The chain links TRBV12-3 or TRBV12-4 to TRBJ2-7; 12 positions match TRBD2. CDR3 size: 16 residues. The V gene end was trimmed by 6 bases and the J gene end by 2 bases; junction bases not matched to a gene: 8.

J is TRBJ1-5 and V is TRBV19; 7 nucleotides match TRBD1. The V and J ends lost 6 bases and 6 bases, in that order; junction bases with no gene match: 11. The CDR3 covers 15 residues. Germline V gene data show CDR1 as LNHDA and CDR2 as SQIVND (reference sequence). The DNA for the CDR3 is TGTGCCAGTAGAGAACAGACAGGGACGGCTCAGCCCCAGCATTTT. Translating it yields CASREQTGTAQPQHF.

This clonotype was seen once. A much larger clone lies one base from this, so it may be a read error. The chain links TRBV7-8 to TRBJ1-2; weak D call: TRBD1 (5 bases). Germline lookup yields CDR1 SGHVS and CDR2 FQNEAQ. The CDR3 is 12 residues long. Here the CDR3 DNA reads TGTGCCAGCAGCTTGAGCAGGGATGGCCACACCTTC. This gives the protein CASSLSRDGHTF.

The V and J genes are TRBV25-1 and TRBJ1-6; D remains unclear. V shed 6 bases and J shed 4 bases, with 13 bases lying between them. Germline assignment: CDR1 MGHDK and CDR2 SYGVNS. This CDR3 comprises 15 residues. This chain's CDR3 is CASRFGQSYNSPLHF. The CDR3 coding sequence is TGTGCCAGCAGGTTTGGGCAGAGTTATAATTCACCCCTCCACTTT.

In this sample, this clonotype turned up many times. This chain uses TRBV2 with TRBJ2-7, with TRBD2 identical over 10 bases. CDR1 is SNHLY, CDR2 FYNNEI, per germline. J was trimmed by 3 bases and V by 7 bases; bases with no gene match: 3. The CDR3 covers 13 residues. CDR3 sequence: CASMTSGLYEQYV. CDR3 in DNA: TGTGCCAGCATGACTAGCGGGCTCTACGAGCAGTACGTC.

This clonotype was seen repeatedly, ten times or more. The J gene is TRBJ1-1, the V gene TRBV5-1; D gene unclear. The CDR3 runs to 13 residues. Per germline, CDR1 SGHRS and CDR2 YFSETQ. The V end was cut by 1 base, the J end by 1 base, with 5 bases between. Here the CDR3 DNA reads TGCGCCAGCAGCTTGAACCAGAACACTGAAGCTTTCTTT. Protein: CASSLNQNTEAFF.

The gene calls are TRBV7-9 and TRBJ2-5; D possibly corresponds to TRBD1 (6 bases). Germline CDR1 and CDR2: SEHNR and FQNEAQ (reference sequence). The V end lost 4 bases, the J end lost 5 bases, and 20 bases lay between the germline ends. The CDR3 sequence is 16 residues long. The CDR3, as DNA: TGTGCCAGCAGCTCCGCTGGGACAAAAGAGAGGGAGACCCAGTACTTC. Protein sequence: CASSSAGTKERETQYF.